This T cell receptor (beta chain) originates from a study of blood T cell repertoires in COVID-19. As for the study in general: PBMCs, B-cell-depleted T cells, or T cells provided the cDNA or gDNA that made up the material.

Only in-frame clones appear in the TCRdb table, and some are missing; sequencing was by immunoSEQ multiplex PCR. The sample includes over 50,000 clones, 75% to 95% of them seen just once. Germline V gene lookup returns CDR1 WNHNN and CDR2 SYGVQD (reference sequence). The junction had 8 bases not matched to a gene; V was cut back by 4 bases and J by 5 bases. This CDR3 has 16 residues. The chain combines TRBV10-1 with TRBJ1-2, with TRBD1 matching over 12 bases. The sequenced sample consisted of peripheral blood. The receptor was derived from a man aged 50-59 years with active COVID-19. DNA of the CDR3: TGCGCCAGCAGTGGCCCGGGACAGGGGGCAAGTTATGGCTACACCTTC. Its protein product is CASSGPGQGASYGYTF.